In this sample, the clone carrying this TCR beta chain is large (0.1 to 1%). Its antigen is not known. The data were produced by immunoSEQ multiplex PCR, yet TCRdb's version contains in-frame clones alone and is incomplete. This repertoire shows roughly 1,700 clones, about 20% found once; its top ten account for roughly an eighth. This entry comes from a study of T cells in localized non-small cell lung cancer. Whole-study results and caveats: Sequencing covered just one tumor region, so heterogeneity cannot be ruled out. The study detected a median about 60 of the top 100 tumor clones in adjacent lung. A higher density of T cells in blood coincided with extended overall survival.

The input for sequencing was normal lung tissue next to the tumor, taken before any cancer treatment. This sequence was found in an older male donor with stage III squamous cell lung carcinoma.

The DNA for the CDR3 is TGTGCCAGTAGTCTACATCTGGCAGGGGGCAATCAGCCCCAGCATTTT. It translates to CASSLHLAGGNQPQHF. The chain uses TRBV19 and TRBJ1-5; tentatively, D is TRBD1 (6 bases). The V end lost 5 bases, the J end lost 2 bases, and 16 bases lay between the germline ends. Germline assignment: CDR1 LNHDA and CDR2 SQIVND (reference sequence). The CDR3 contains 16 residues.